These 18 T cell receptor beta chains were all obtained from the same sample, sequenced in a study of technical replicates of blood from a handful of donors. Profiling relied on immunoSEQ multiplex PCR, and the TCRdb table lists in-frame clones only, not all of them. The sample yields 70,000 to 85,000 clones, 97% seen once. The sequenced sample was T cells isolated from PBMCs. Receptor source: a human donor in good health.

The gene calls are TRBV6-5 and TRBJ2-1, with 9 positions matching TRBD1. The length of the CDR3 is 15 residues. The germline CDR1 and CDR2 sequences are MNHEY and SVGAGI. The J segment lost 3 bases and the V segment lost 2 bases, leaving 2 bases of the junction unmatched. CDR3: CASSYGTGLYNEQFF. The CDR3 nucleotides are TGTGCCAGCAGTTACGGGACAGGGCTCTACAATGAGCAGTTCTTC.

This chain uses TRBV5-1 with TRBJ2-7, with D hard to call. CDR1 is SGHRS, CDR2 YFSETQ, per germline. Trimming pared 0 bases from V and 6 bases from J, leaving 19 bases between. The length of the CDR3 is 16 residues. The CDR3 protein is CASSLAISSSGAEQYF. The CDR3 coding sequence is TGCGCCAGCAGCTTGGCAATTAGCTCTTCGGGTGCCGAGCAGTACTTC.

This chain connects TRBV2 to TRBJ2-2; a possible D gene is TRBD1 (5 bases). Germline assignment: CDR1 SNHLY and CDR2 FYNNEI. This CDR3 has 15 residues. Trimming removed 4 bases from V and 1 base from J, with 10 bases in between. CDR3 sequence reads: CASSGSGWNTGELFF. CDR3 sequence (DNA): TGTGCCAGCAGTGGTTCAGGGTGGAACACCGGGGAGCTGTTTTTT.

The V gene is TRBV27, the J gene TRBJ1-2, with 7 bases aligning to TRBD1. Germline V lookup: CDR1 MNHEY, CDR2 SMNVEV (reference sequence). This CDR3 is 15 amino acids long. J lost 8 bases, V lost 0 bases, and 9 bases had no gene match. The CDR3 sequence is CASSLSLDRVMGYTF. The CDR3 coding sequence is TGTGCCAGCAGTTTATCCTTAGACAGGGTAATGGGCTACACCTTC.

The CDR3 is CASSIGTSGTYEQYF. The CDR3 DNA reads TGTGCCAGTAGTATTGGGACTAGCGGTACCTACGAGCAGTACTTC. The chain carries TRBV19 and TRBJ2-7, with 11 nucleotides matching TRBD2. From germline, CDR1 is LNHDA and CDR2 SQIVND (reference sequence). The V gene end was trimmed by 3 bases and the J gene end by 2 bases; junction bases not matched to a gene: 3. This CDR3 is built from 15 residues.

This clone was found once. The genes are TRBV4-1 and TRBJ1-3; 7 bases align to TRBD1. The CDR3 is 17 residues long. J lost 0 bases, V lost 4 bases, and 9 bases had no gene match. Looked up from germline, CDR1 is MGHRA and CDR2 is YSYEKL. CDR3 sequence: CASSLTGPLSSGNTIYF. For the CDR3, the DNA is TGCGCCAGCAGCCTGACAGGGCCCTTGAGCTCTGGAAACACCATATATTTT.

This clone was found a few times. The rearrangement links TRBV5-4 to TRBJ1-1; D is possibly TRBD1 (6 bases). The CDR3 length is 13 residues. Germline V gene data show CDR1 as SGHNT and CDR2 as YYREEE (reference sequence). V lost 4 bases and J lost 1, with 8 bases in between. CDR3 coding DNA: TGTGCCAGCAGCGTGGACAGGAACACTGAAGCTTTCTTT. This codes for CASSVDRNTEAFF.

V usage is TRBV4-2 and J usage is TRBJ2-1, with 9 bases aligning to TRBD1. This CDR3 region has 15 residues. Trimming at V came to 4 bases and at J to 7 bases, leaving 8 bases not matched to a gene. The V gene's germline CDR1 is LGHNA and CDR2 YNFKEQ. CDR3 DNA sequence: TGTGCCAGCAGCCGAGTGACAGGGGGTCCAAATGAGCAGTTCTTC. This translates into CASSRVTGGPNEQFF.

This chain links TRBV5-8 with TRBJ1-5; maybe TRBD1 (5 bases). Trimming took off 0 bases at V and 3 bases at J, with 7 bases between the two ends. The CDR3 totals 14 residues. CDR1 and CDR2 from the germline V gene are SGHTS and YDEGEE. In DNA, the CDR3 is TGTGCCAGCAGCTTGGATGGGGCCAATCAGCCCCAGCATTTT. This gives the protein CASSLDGANQPQHF.

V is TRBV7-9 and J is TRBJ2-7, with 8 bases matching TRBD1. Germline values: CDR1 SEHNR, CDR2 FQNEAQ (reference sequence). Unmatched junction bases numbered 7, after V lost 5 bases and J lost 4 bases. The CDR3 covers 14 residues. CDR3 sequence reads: CASSQTGASYEQYF. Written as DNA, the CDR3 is TGTGCCAGCAGCCAGACAGGGGCTAGTTACGAGCAGTACTTC.

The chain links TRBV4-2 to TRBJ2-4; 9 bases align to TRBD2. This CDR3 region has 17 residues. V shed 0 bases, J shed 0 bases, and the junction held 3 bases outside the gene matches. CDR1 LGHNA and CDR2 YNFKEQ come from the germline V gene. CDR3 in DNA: TGTGCCAGCAGCCAAGAATTAGCGGGAGTAGCCAAAAACATTCAGTACTTC. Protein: CASSQELAGVAKNIQYF.

The CDR3 spells CASSGSTGNTEAFF. The CDR3 bases are TGTGCCAGCAGTGGATCAACAGGGAACACTGAAGCTTTCTTT. V gene TRBV2 combines with J gene TRBJ1-1, with D possibly being TRBD1 (5 bases). Germline V gives CDR1 SNHLY, CDR2 FYNNEI. The CDR3 runs to 14 residues. Deletions cut 4 bases from V and 1 base from J, with 10 bases between.

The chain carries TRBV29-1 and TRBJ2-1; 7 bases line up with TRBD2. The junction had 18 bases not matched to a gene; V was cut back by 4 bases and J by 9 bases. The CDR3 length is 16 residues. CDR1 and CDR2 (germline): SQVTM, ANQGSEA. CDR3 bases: TGCAGCGTTGGTCTCAGGGAGGGGACTTCCCGCAGTGAGCAGTTCTTC. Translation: CSVGLREGTSRSEQFF.

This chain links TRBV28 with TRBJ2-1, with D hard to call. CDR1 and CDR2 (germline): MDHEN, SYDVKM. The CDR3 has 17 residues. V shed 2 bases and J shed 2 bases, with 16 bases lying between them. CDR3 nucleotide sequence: TGTGCCAGCAGTTTACCCTACTACGGGTTTACCTACAATGAGCAGTTCTTC. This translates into CASSLPYYGFTYNEQFF.

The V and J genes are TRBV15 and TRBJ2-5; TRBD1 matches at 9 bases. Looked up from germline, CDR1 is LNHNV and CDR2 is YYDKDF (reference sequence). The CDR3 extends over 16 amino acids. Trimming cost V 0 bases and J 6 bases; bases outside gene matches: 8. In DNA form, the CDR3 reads TGTGCCACCAGCAGAGATCCGGGACAGGGTAGGAAGACCCAGTACTTC. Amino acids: CATSRDPGQGRKTQYF.

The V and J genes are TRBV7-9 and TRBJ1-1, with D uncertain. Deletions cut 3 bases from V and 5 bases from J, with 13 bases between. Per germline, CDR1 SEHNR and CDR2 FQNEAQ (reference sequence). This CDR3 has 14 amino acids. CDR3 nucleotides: TGTGCCAGCAGCTTCAGCACGACGGGAACTGAAGCTTTCTTT. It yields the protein CASSFSTTGTEAFF.

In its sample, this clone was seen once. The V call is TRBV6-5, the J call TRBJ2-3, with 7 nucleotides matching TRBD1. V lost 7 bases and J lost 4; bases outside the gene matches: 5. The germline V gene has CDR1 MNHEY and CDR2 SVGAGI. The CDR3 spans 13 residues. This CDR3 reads CASTWTGADTQYF. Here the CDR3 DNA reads TGTGCCAGCACCTGGACAGGCGCAGATACGCAGTATTTT.

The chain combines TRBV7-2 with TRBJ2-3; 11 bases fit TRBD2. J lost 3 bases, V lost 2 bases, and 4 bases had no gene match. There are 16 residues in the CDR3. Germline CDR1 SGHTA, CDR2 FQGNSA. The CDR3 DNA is TGTGCCAGCAGCTTAAGAACTAGCGGGAGAACAGATACGCAGTATTTT. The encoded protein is CASSLRTSGRTDTQYF.